The 31 T cell receptor beta chains below come from one sample, sequenced in a study of technical replicates of blood from a few donors. Using immunoSEQ multiplex PCR, the repertoire was profiled, and TCRdb retains in-frame clones only, with some absent. The sample has approximately 69,000 clones, around 97% seen once. The material sequenced was T cells isolated from PBMCs. Receptor source: a human donor in good health.

This sequence joins TRBV15 and TRBJ2-2; TRBD1 matches at 10 bases. CDR3 size: 16 residues. Unmatched junction bases numbered 6, after V lost 4 bases and J lost 4 bases. Germline V lookup: CDR1 LNHNV, CDR2 YYDKDF (reference sequence). CDR3 sequence: CATSIPGQGTTGELFF. The DNA for the CDR3 is TGTGCCACCAGCATACCGGGACAGGGGACCACCGGGGAGCTGTTTTTT.

V usage is TRBV6-1 and J usage is TRBJ2-3; 9 bases fit TRBD2. The CDR3 covers 14 residues. CDR1 MNHNS and CDR2 SASEGT come from the germline V gene. J lost 5 bases, V lost 3 bases, and 3 bases had no gene match. Here the CDR3 reads CASSEGLALDTQYF. The CDR3 region has the DNA TGTGCCAGCAGTGAGGGACTAGCATTAGATACGCAGTATTTT.

CDR3 amino acids: CASSYGGGAGEQYF. CDR3 bases: TGTGCCAGCAGTTACGGAGGGGGGGCCGGGGAGCAGTACTTC. The chain couples TRBV6-6 to TRBJ2-7, with a weak D call TRBD2 (7 bases). The CDR3 covers 14 residues. V was trimmed by 2 bases and J by 7 bases, leaving 15 bases between them. The V gene's germline CDR1 is MNHNY and CDR2 SVGAGI (reference sequence).

The gene calls are TRBV10-2 and TRBJ1-2; 7 nucleotides agree with TRBD1. V trimming: 0 bases; J trimming: 5 bases; junction bases outside the gene matches: 9. This CDR3 has 16 residues. Germline lookup yields CDR1 WSHSY and CDR2 SAAADI. CDR3 residues: CASSESSAGGSYGYTF. Here the CDR3 DNA reads TGCGCCAGCAGTGAGTCGAGCGCAGGGGGGTCTTATGGCTACACCTTC.

The genes are TRBV6-1 and TRBJ2-3; the D gene is possibly TRBD2 (5 bases). The germline V gene encodes CDR1 MNHNS and CDR2 SASEGT. The ends were cut back, 8 bases at V and 2 bases at J, with 14 bases in the middle. The CDR3 covers 14 residues. The CDR3 region is CASVDQRHTDTQYF. The CDR3 nucleotides read TGTGCCAGCGTTGATCAGCGGCACACAGATACGCAGTATTTT.

The rearrangement links TRBV29-1 to TRBJ2-7, with D possibly matching TRBD2 (6 bases). The V end lost 3 bases, the J end lost 4 bases, and 7 bases lay between the germline ends. The CDR3 runs to 11 residues. Germline CDR1 is SQVTM and CDR2 is ANQGSEA. CDR3 protein: CSVEAGYEQYF. In DNA, the CDR3 is TGCAGCGTTGAGGCGGGATACGAGCAGTACTTC.

The rearrangement uses TRBV4-1 and TRBJ2-7; 8 nucleotides align to TRBD1. The V and J ends lost 4 bases and 7 bases, in that order; junction bases with no gene match: 6. The CDR3 has 13 residues. Germline CDR1 reads MGHRA; CDR2 reads YSYEKL. The CDR3 coding sequence is TGCGCCAGCAGCCCGCAGGGGGCTTATGAGCAGTACTTC. Translation: CASSPQGAYEQYF.

J is TRBJ2-3 and V is TRBV30, with a tentative D call TRBD2 (6 bases). Germline values: CDR1 GTSNPN, CDR2 SVGIG (reference sequence). The CDR3 has 16 residues. The V end lost 3 bases, the J end lost 2 bases, and 18 bases lay between the germline ends. In DNA form, the CDR3 reads TGTGCCTGGAGCATCCGGGGGTTGAGGGCCACAGATACGCAGTATTTT. Encoded protein: CAWSIRGLRATDTQYF. The whole variable domain, remainder taken from reference TRBV30 and TRBJ2-3, is SQTIHQWPATLVQPVGSPLSLECTVEGTSNPNLYWYRQAAGRGLQLLFYSVGIGQISSEVPQNLSASRPQDRQFILSSKKLLLSDSGFYLCAWSIRGLRATDTQYFGPGTRLTVL.

This CDR3 is CASSQADSGSYEQYF. CDR3 bases: TGCGCCAGCAGCCAAGCGGATAGCGGGTCCTACGAGCAGTACTTC. This sequence joins TRBV4-1 and TRBJ2-7, with TRBD2 matching over 7 bases. With 1 base clipped from V and 1 base from J, the junction kept 4 bases outside the gene matches. CDR1 is MGHRA and CDR2 is YSYEKL in the germline V gene. The CDR3 totals 15 residues.

The V and J genes are TRBV28 and TRBJ1-1; the D gene is possibly TRBD1 (5 bases). This CDR3 contains 16 residues. Trimming removed 2 bases from V and 1 base from J, with 14 bases in between. CDR1 MDHEN and CDR2 SYDVKM come from the germline V gene. This CDR3 reads CASSLHSGRENTEAFF. The DNA for the CDR3 is TGTGCCAGCAGTTTACATTCGGGCAGGGAGAACACTGAAGCTTTCTTT.

The chain's CDR3 is CASSPLAGPIYNEQFF. The CDR3, as DNA: TGTGCCAGCAGTCCGTTAGCGGGGCCCATCTACAATGAGCAGTTCTTC. The chain joins TRBV27 to TRBJ2-1, with 8 bases lining up with TRBD2. The CDR3 loop spans 16 amino acids. Germline CDR1 is MNHEY and CDR2 is SMNVEV (reference sequence). Trimming took 5 bases from V and 3 from J; bases not matched to a gene: 9.

J is TRBJ2-7 and V is TRBV5-1; the match to TRBD1 covers 8 bases. Unmatched junction bases numbered 4, after V lost 5 bases and J lost 3 bases. The CDR3 sequence is 13 residues long. Germline V CDR1 and CDR2: SGHRS, YFSETQ. In nucleotides, the CDR3 is TGCGCCAGCAGTCGAGACAGGGGCTACGAGCAGTACTTC. Its protein is CASSRDRGYEQYF.

The chain links TRBV10-2 to TRBJ2-1; 11 bases are a match to TRBD2. The V gene end was trimmed by 6 bases and the J gene end by 1 base; junction bases not matched to a gene: 5. This CDR3 spans 16 amino acids. The V gene's germline CDR1 is WSHSY and CDR2 SAAADI. The CDR3 here is CASRTSGKGSYNEQFF. DNA of the CDR3: TGCGCCAGCAGGACTAGCGGGAAAGGGTCCTACAATGAGCAGTTCTTC.

V usage is TRBV5-4 and J usage is TRBJ2-7; possibly TRBD2 for D (5 bases). CDR3 length: 16 amino acids. Trimming removed 0 bases at V and 2 bases at J, with 15 bases between. Germline V gene lookup returns CDR1 SGHNT and CDR2 YYREEE (reference sequence). The CDR3 DNA sequence: TGTGCCAGCAGCTTGGAAGAGGGTTCTAAAGCCTACGAGCAGTACTTC. It yields the protein CASSLEEGSKAYEQYF.

The chain couples TRBV7-9 to TRBJ2-5; 13 bases agree with TRBD2. The CDR3 runs 16 residues. In germline, CDR1 is SEHNR, CDR2 FQNEAQ (reference sequence). V shed 5 bases and J 7 bases; nucleotides not matched to a gene: 10. CDR3: CASSPGTSGTPGTQYF. CDR3 coding DNA: TGTGCCAGCAGCCCCGGGACTAGCGGGACGCCCGGGACCCAGTACTTC. Complete variable domain (other parts from reference TRBV7-9 and TRBJ2-5): DTGVSQNPRHKITKRGQNVTFRCDPISEHNRLYWYRQTLGQGPEFLTYFQNEAQLEKSRLLSDRFSAERPKGSFSTLEIQRTEQGDSAMYLCASSPGTSGTPGTQYFGPGTRLLVL.

The chain carries TRBV9 and TRBJ2-3; TRBD1 might be the D (5 bases). The ends were cut back, 1 base at V and 2 bases at J, with 14 bases in the middle. CDR3 length equals 16 residues. Looked up from germline, CDR1 is SGDLS and CDR2 is YYNGEE. As DNA, the CDR3 is TGTGCCAGCAGCGTACTGACAGCTCTCCCCACAGATACGCAGTATTTT. It yields the protein CASSVLTALPTDTQYF.

The chain combines TRBV28 with TRBJ1-5; TRBD1 aligns across 8 bases. This CDR3 is built from 13 residues. Germline lookup yields CDR1 MDHEN and CDR2 SYDVKM. V was pared by 7 bases and J by 3 bases, with 2 bases of the junction left unmatched. The CDR3 spells CASMTGVNQPQHF. CDR3 coding DNA: TGTGCCAGCATGACAGGGGTCAATCAGCCCCAGCATTTT.

This rearrangement joins TRBV11-2 to TRBJ1-5; no clear D gene. This CDR3 has 14 amino acids. The germline gives CDR1 SGHAT, CDR2 FQNNGV. V was shortened by 5 bases and J by 3 bases, with 11 bases between the two germline ends. The CDR3 DNA reads TGTGCCAGCAGCCGCGGACTTAACAATCAGCCCCAGCATTTT. This encodes CASSRGLNNQPQHF.

This rearrangement joins TRBV11-3 to TRBJ2-7; 11 bases align to TRBD2. CDR1 is SGHNT, CDR2 YENEEA, per germline. The CDR3 is made up of 17 amino acids. J lost 3 bases, V lost 6 bases, and 13 bases had no gene match. CDR3 coding DNA: TGTGCCAGCAGACGAATCCCTCCTAGCGGGGGGATCTACGAGCAGTACTTC. This gives the protein CASRRIPPSGGIYEQYF. Using reference TRBV11-3 and TRBJ2-7 for the parts outside the CDR3, the full variable domain is EAGVVQSPRYKIIEKKQPVAFWCNPISGHNTLYWYLQNLGQGPELLIRYENEEAVDDSQLPKDRFSAERLKGVDSTLKIQPAELGDSAVYLCASRRIPPSGGIYEQYFGPGTRLTVT.

The chain joins TRBV7-2 to TRBJ2-4; 7 positions agree with TRBD2. V was pared by 5 bases and J by 1 base, with 5 bases of the junction left unmatched. The germline V gene has CDR1 SGHTA and CDR2 FQGNSA. The CDR3 sequence is 15 residues long. CDR3 nucleotides: TGTGCCAGCAGCGGGGGGACTAAGGCCAAAAACATTCAGTACTTC. Translating gives CASSGGTKAKNIQYF.

The chain uses TRBV28 and TRBJ2-7; TRBD1 matches 9 bases. Germline V CDR1 and CDR2: MDHEN, SYDVKM. V trimming: 7 bases; J trimming: 2 bases; junction bases outside the gene matches: 6. This CDR3 is 14 amino acids long. The CDR3 reads CASTRTGVPYEQYF. The CDR3 region has the DNA TGTGCCAGCACCCGGACAGGGGTTCCCTACGAGCAGTACTTC. Full variable domain (missing parts from reference TRBV28 and TRBJ2-7): DVKVTQSSRYLVKRTGEKVFLECVQDMDHENMFWYRQDPGLGLRLIYFSYDVKMKEKGDIPEGYSVSREKKERFSLILESASTNQTSMYLCASTRTGVPYEQYFGPGTRLTVT.

V and J are TRBV6-5 and TRBJ1-6, with TRBD1 identical over 9 bases. The CDR3 is 15 amino acids. V shed 5 bases, J shed 6 bases, and the junction held 5 bases outside the gene matches. Per germline, CDR1 MNHEY and CDR2 SVGAGI. The CDR3 protein is CASSTGTGINSPLHF. In nucleotides, the CDR3 is TGTGCCAGCAGTACCGGGACAGGGATTAATTCACCCCTCCACTTT.

The V call is TRBV27, the J call TRBJ2-3; D perhaps matches TRBD2 (6 bases). Germline CDR1 reads MNHEY; CDR2 reads SMNVEV (reference sequence). V lost 4 bases and J lost 1, with 9 bases in between. This CDR3 has 14 amino acids. This chain's CDR3 is CASSYERGTDTQYF. The CDR3 DNA sequence: TGTGCCAGCAGTTATGAGCGGGGCACAGATACGCAGTATTTT.

This rearrangement joins TRBV4-1 to TRBJ2-3, with 12 bases matching TRBD2. V dropped 2 bases and J dropped 3; count of bases not matched to a gene: 12. Germline values: CDR1 MGHRA, CDR2 YSYEKL. The CDR3 length is 19 residues. The CDR3 spells CASSQPPFASGGETDTQYF. In DNA form, the CDR3 reads TGCGCCAGCAGCCAACCTCCATTTGCTAGCGGGGGGGAAACAGATACGCAGTATTTT.

The CDR3 region has the DNA TGTGCCAGCAGTTATATGCGGGGCTTGTACGAGCAGTACTTC. It encodes CASSYMRGLYEQYF. The V call is TRBV6-5, the J call TRBJ2-7; TRBD2 might be the D (6 bases). From germline, CDR1 is MNHEY and CDR2 SVGAGI. The V gene lost 3 bases and the J gene lost 4 bases, with 13 bases spanning the gap. CDR3 length equals 14 residues.

This chain joins TRBV27 and TRBJ2-1, with TRBD2 identical over 13 bases. Germline V gene sequence: CDR1 MNHEY, CDR2 SMNVEV (reference sequence). Trimming at V came to 5 bases and at J to 6 bases, leaving 16 bases not matched to a gene. The CDR3 length is 19 residues. This CDR3 is CASSHTSGGAILGGNEQFF. The CDR3 nucleotides read TGTGCCAGCAGTCACACTAGCGGGGGGGCCATACTCGGGGGCAATGAGCAGTTCTTC.

The V gene is TRBV19, the J gene TRBJ1-2, with D unresolved. Trimming removed 7 bases at V and 5 bases at J, with 5 bases between. The germline CDR1 and CDR2 sequences are LNHDA and SQIVND (reference sequence). This CDR3 has 10 residues. The chain's CDR3 is CASKEYGYTF. In DNA, the CDR3 is TGTGCCAGTAAGGAGTATGGCTACACCTTC. The variable domain in full, completed from reference TRBV19 and TRBJ1-2, reads DGGITQSPKYLFRKEGQNVTLSCEQNLNHDAMYWYRQDPGQGLRLIYYSQIVNDFQKGDIAEGYSVSREKKESFPLTVTSAQKNPTAFYLCASKEYGYTFGSGTRLTVV.

The rearrangement links TRBV12-5 to TRBJ2-7, with D tentatively TRBD1 (6 bases). Germline CDR1 LGHNT, CDR2 FRNRAP. The CDR3 totals 14 residues. V dropped 6 bases and J dropped 0 bases, with 12 bases sitting between them. Written as DNA, the CDR3 is TGTGCTAGTGGCTTACAGGGCAACTCCTACGAGCAGTACTTC. This sequence encodes CASGLQGNSYEQYF. Supplemented by reference TRBV12-5 and TRBJ2-7, the full variable domain reads DARVTQTPRHKVTEMGQEVTMRCQPILGHNTVFWYRQTMMQGLELLAYFRNRAPLDDSGMPKDRFSAEMPDATLATLKIQPSEPRDSAVYFCASGLQGNSYEQYFGPGTRLTVT.

A single count supports this clone. The chain combines TRBV5-4 with TRBJ1-4; TRBD1 matches at 10 bases. Germline CDR1 reads SGHNT; CDR2 reads YYREEE (reference sequence). Losses at the gene ends were 3 bases for V and 7 bases for J; bases not matched to a gene: 6. This CDR3 is 15 amino acids long. The CDR3 loop is CASSSRQGAGEKLFF. CDR3 coding DNA: TGTGCCAGCAGCTCCAGACAGGGGGCTGGTGAAAAACTGTTTTTT.

The chain couples TRBV19 to TRBJ1-2, with 10 bases aligning to TRBD1. CDR3 length equals 15 residues. In germline, CDR1 is LNHDA, CDR2 SQIVND (reference sequence). The trim removed 5 bases at V and 4 bases at J, leaving 7 bases unmatched. CDR3 sequence reads: CASSPSRTGGYGYTF. The DNA for the CDR3 is TGTGCCAGTAGTCCGTCCCGGACAGGGGGCTATGGCTACACCTTC.

The chain employs TRBV18 and TRBJ2-3, with 13 bases fitting TRBD2. The J segment lost 5 bases and the V segment lost 3 bases, leaving 5 bases of the junction unmatched. This CDR3 spans 16 amino acids. CDR1 and CDR2 (germline): KGHSH, LQKENI. CDR3 sequence: CASSPGTSGIRDTQYF. CDR3 DNA: TGTGCCAGCTCACCTGGGACTAGCGGGATAAGAGATACGCAGTATTTT. Drawing the rest from reference TRBV18 and TRBJ2-3, the complete variable domain is NAGVMQNPRHLVRRRGQEARLRCSPMKGHSHVYWYRQLPEEGLKFMVYLQKENIIDESGMPKERFSAEFPKEGPSILRIQQVVRGDSAAYFCASSPGTSGIRDTQYFGPGTRLTVL.